This T cell receptor (beta chain) originates from a study of cytomegalovirus exposure and HLA in healthy donors. Findings and limits, study-wide: Per a later analysis, about 15,000 TCR beta sequences showed association with HLA alleles at 0.05 false discovery rate. The number of N-insertions in an Asian-associated ancestry cluster was reportedly below the roughly 670-donor mean in a later analysis. The availability of immune exposure information extended only to CMV serostatus. There were approximately 150 TCR beta chains listed as cytomegalovirus-associated.

As for this clone: Its antigen is still unknown.

With 4 bases removed from V and 2 bases from J, the gap between germline ends came to 9 bases. The CDR3 is 14 amino acids. CDR1 MGHDK and CDR2 SYGVNS come from the germline V gene. With 60 Vbeta and 13 Jbeta primers, the PCR was carried out. Here immunoSEQ multiplex PCR was the method, and the copy in TCRdb shows in-frame clones only, minus some. The sample holds 150,000 to 200,000 clones; 65% to 80% are singletons and the top ten take 1.5% to 2%. The sequenced sample was PBMCs. V gene TRBV25-1 combines with J gene TRBJ2-4, with D tentatively TRBD1 (6 bases). This sequence originates from a woman in her twenties or thirties in good health and CMV-seronegative. The CDR3: CASSATGTKNIQYF. CDR3 nucleotides: TGTGCCAGCAGTGCTACAGGGACCAAAAACATTCAGTACTTC. The full variable domain, completed using reference TRBV25-1 and TRBJ2-4, is EADIYQTPRYLVIGTGKKITLECSQTMGHDKMYWYQQDPGMELHLIHYSYGVNSTEKGDLSSESTVSRIRTEHFPLTLESARPSHTSQYLCASSATGTKNIQYFGAGTRLSVL.